Listed below are T cell receptor beta chains from one sample, sequenced in a study of OX40 agonist ivuxolimab in advanced cancers. The table came from immunoSEQ multiplex PCR; TCRdb's copy has only in-frame clones and leaves some out. In the table there are tens of thousands of clones, about 90% of which are singletons. Sequencing used CD4+ or CD8+ T cells sorted from blood, obtained in a trial of the OX40 agonist ivuxolimab. The source is an adult with an advanced solid tumor such as melanoma, head and neck, liver or kidney cancer. The CDR3 runs from the conserved cysteine through the conserved F or W. The D gene is left open where the match is weak. Rows may omit the clone size; those that give it use once, few, many or a size class.

J,D,V,size,DNA,CDR3
TRBJ2-7,-,TRBV29-1,-,TGCAGCGCTTGTTTATCCAGCTCCTACGAGCAGTACTTC,CSACLSSSYEQYF
TRBJ2-1,-,TRBV9,once,TGTGCCAGCAGCGGACTAGTCGACCTTGAGCAGTTCTTC,CASSGLVDLEQFF
TRBJ1-2,-,TRBV5-6,-,TGTGCCAGCAGCTTGGCCGGTACTAACTATGGCTACACCTTC,CASSLAGTNYGYTF
TRBJ1-1,TRBD1,TRBV5-6,once,TGTGCCAGCAGAAGACAGGGTTCCACTGAAGCTTTCTTT,CASRRQGSTEAFF
TRBJ1-1,-,TRBV19,once,TGTGCCAGTAGTATAGGACCTGAAGCTTTCTTT,CASSIGPEAFF
TRBJ1-1,-,TRBV29-1,-,TGCAGCGTTGAGGGCGACCCAAGCACTGAAGCTTTCTTT,CSVEGDPSTEAFF
TRBJ2-2,-,TRBV10-1,-,TGCGCCAGCAGTGAGGGCCCGGACCCTCGGGAGCTGTTTTTT,CASSEGPDPRELFF
TRBJ2-3,-,TRBV15,-,TGTGCCACCAGCAGGGACATTGCTAGCACAGATACGCAGTATTTT,CATSRDIASTDTQYF
TRBJ2-7,-,TRBV7-9,few,TGTGCCAGCAGCTTAGGCAGATCCTACGAGCAGTACTTC,CASSLGRSYEQYF
TRBJ2-7,TRBD2,TRBV6-5,-,TGTGCCAGCAACTACGGCCCTAGCGGGAACTACGAGCAGTACTTC,CASNYGPSGNYEQYF
TRBJ2-1,-,TRBV4-1,-,TGCGCCAGCAGCCCCATTCAGGGCGCTGAGCAGTTCTTC,CASSPIQGAEQFF
TRBJ2-1,-,TRBV27,-,TGTGCCAGCAATGGACTAACGGGAGAGGATGAGCAGTTCTTC,CASNGLTGEDEQFF
TRBJ2-1,-,TRBV7-9,-,TGTGCCAGCAGCTTAGGCGGATACTACAATGAGCAGTTCTTC,CASSLGGYYNEQFF
TRBJ2-1,-,TRBV4-1,once,TGCGCCAGCAGCCCCTGGGCGAGCTCCTACAATGAGCAGTTCTTC,CASSPWASSYNEQFF
TRBJ2-6,-,TRBV30,-,TGTGCCTGGAAACAGGGCCCAGCTGGGGCCAACGTCCTGACTTTC,CAWKQGPAGANVLTF
TRBJ2-2,TRBD2,TRBV6-5,once,TGTGCCAGCAGTTATGTGACTAGCGGTACCGGGGAGCTGTTTTTT,CASSYVTSGTGELFF
TRBJ2-7,-,TRBV27,-,TGTGCCAGCAGTTTATCAGGCGGCTACGAGCAGTACTTC,CASSLSGGYEQYF
TRBJ2-7,TRBD2,TRBV6-5,-,TGTGCCTTGGGGAGGGTTGACTCCGAGCAGTACTTC,CALGRVDSEQYF
TRBJ2-2,-,TRBV18,-,TGTGCCAGCTCACCAGCCAACAAGTTAGAGAACACCGGGGAGCTGTTTTTT,CASSPANKLENTGELFF
TRBJ2-5,-,TRBV19,-,TGTGCCAGTAGTTGGACTCTCGGGCGGGACAGAATGGAAGAGACCCAGTACTTC,CASSWTLGRDRMEETQYF
TRBJ2-7,-,TRBV15,-,TGTGCCACCAGCAGAGGCAGGACCTCCTACGAGCAGTACTTC,CATSRGRTSYEQYF
TRBJ2-7,-,TRBV7-9,-,TGTGCCAGCAGCTCTAGTCTCGTCGACGAGCAGTACTTC,CASSSSLVDEQYF
TRBJ2-7,TRBD2,TRBV5-8,-,TGTGCCAGCAGCCCCGGGACTATCTCCTACGAGCAGTACTTC,CASSPGTISYEQYF
TRBJ2-2,-,TRBV28,once,TGTGCCAGCAGTGGGGAAGTTGGGGGCGCCTCCGGGGAGCTGTTTTTT,CASSGEVGGASGELFF
TRBJ1-4,-,TRBV27,-,TGTGCCAGCAGTTTAGGGACGGGGGGAAATGAAAAACTGTTTTTT,CASSLGTGGNEKLFF
TRBJ2-5,TRBD1,TRBV5-1,-,TGCGCCAGCAGCTTGGTGTTTACAGGGGACCAAGAGACCCAGTACTTC,CASSLVFTGDQETQYF
TRBJ2-3,-,TRBV28,-,TGTGCCAGCAGTTCCTTCAGGGACACAGATACGCAGTATTTT,CASSSFRDTDTQYF
TRBJ2-3,-,TRBV27,-,TGTGCCAGCAGTACCCTAGTTGCAGATACGCAGTATTTT,CASSTLVADTQYF
TRBJ1-1,-,TRBV4-3,many,TGCGCCAGCAGCCAAGGGCAGGGAGCTTTCTTT,CASSQGQGAFF
TRBJ2-6,TRBD2,TRBV7-6,-,TGTGCCAGCAGCTTAGGCCTAGCGGGAGCTGGGGCCAACGTCCTGACTTTC,CASSLGLAGAGANVLTF
TRBJ1-1,-,TRBV4-1,-,TGCGCCAGCAGCCAAGATCGGGTGGAAGCGGCTTTCTTT,CASSQDRVEAAFF
TRBJ2-7,TRBD1,TRBV4-1,-,TGCGCCAGCAGCCAAGGGGGACAGGGTTCCGAGCAGTACTTC,CASSQGGQGSEQYF
TRBJ2-7,TRBD2,TRBV27,-,TGTGCCAGCAGTTTATCAGGGACTAGCTTGAACGAGCAGTACTTC,CASSLSGTSLNEQYF
TRBJ2-7,-,TRBV5-6,-,TGTGCCAGCAGTTTCGCGGGACTCTACGAGCAGTACTTC,CASSFAGLYEQYF
TRBJ2-7,TRBD2,TRBV4-1,-,TGCGCCAGCAGCCGAGGACTAGTCTACGAGCAGTACTTC,CASSRGLVYEQYF
TRBJ2-2,-,TRBV9,-,TGTGCCAGCAAGGACGGGTTGGAGCCCGGGGAGCTGTTTTTT,CASKDGLEPGELFF
TRBJ2-1,TRBD1,TRBV5-6,-,TGTGCCAGCAGCTTGGAAAGACAGGGTGGTTTCTACAATGAGCAGTTCTTC,CASSLERQGGFYNEQFF
TRBJ2-1,TRBD2,TRBV5-1,-,TGCGCCAGCAGCCCCATTTTGGGACTAGCGGTTTACAATGAGCAGTTCTTC,CASSPILGLAVYNEQFF
TRBJ2-1,TRBD2,TRBV7-3,-,TGTGCCAGCAGCCCTAGCGGAAGCTCCTACAATGAGCAGTTCTTC,CASSPSGSSYNEQFF
TRBJ2-7,TRBD1,TRBV19,-,TGTGCCAGTAGTGGGACAGCCTACGAGCAGTACTTC,CASSGTAYEQYF
TRBJ2-3,TRBD2,TRBV27,-,TGTGCCAGCAGTCCGACGGTAGCGGGAGCATTGGGAGGCACAGATACGCAGTATTTT,CASSPTVAGALGGTDTQYF
TRBJ2-7,-,TRBV19,-,TGTGCCAGTAGTCAAGGGGGCTACGAGCAGTACTTC,CASSQGGYEQYF
TRBJ1-2,-,TRBV19,-,TGTGCCAGTAGTATAGCCGAGGAGGAGTACTATGGCTACACCTTC,CASSIAEEEYYGYTF
TRBJ1-1,TRBD1,TRBV20-1,-,TGCAGTGCTGAACAGGGGGCTGAAGCTTTCTTT,CSAEQGAEAFF
TRBJ2-3,-,TRBV29-1,-,TGCAGCGTTGAGGGGAGCACAGATACGCAGTATTTT,CSVEGSTDTQYF
TRBJ2-2,-,TRBV27,-,TGTGCCAGCAGTTTATTATCCCCACAGGGAAACGGGGAGCTGTTTTTT,CASSLLSPQGNGELFF
TRBJ2-1,TRBD2,TRBV7-9,few,TGTGCCAGCAGCAGCCCGACTAGCGGTAATGAGCAGTTCTTC,CASSSPTSGNEQFF
TRBJ1-1,-,TRBV28,-,TGTGCCAGCAGGCCGGGGAACACTGAAGCTTTCTTT,CASRPGNTEAFF
TRBJ1-2,-,TRBV7-8,-,TGTGCCAGCAGCCCGCGACACCAGTCTAACTATGGCTACACCTTC,CASSPRHQSNYGYTF
TRBJ2-2,-,TRBV19,-,TGTGCCAGTAGCCCGCTCAGGGAGTTGGCCGGGGAGCTGTTTTTT,CASSPLRELAGELFF
TRBJ2-7,-,TRBV19,-,TGTGCCAGTAGTTCGACTTACGAGCAGTACTTC,CASSSTYEQYF
TRBJ1-5,-,TRBV10-2,-,TGCGCCAGCAGTGAGTCGAAAGAGGATCAGCCCCAGCATTTT,CASSESKEDQPQHF
TRBJ2-1,-,TRBV13,-,TGTGCCAGCAGCCCCCAGGCCCCTAATTACAATGAGCAGTTCTTC,CASSPQAPNYNEQFF
TRBJ1-2,-,TRBV19,-,TGTGCCAGTAGTTTGATTAACTATGGCTACACCTTC,CASSLINYGYTF
TRBJ2-1,TRBD2,TRBV10-2,-,TGCGCCAGCAGGAACGGACTAGCGGGAGGGAACAATGAGCAGTTCTTC,CASRNGLAGGNNEQFF